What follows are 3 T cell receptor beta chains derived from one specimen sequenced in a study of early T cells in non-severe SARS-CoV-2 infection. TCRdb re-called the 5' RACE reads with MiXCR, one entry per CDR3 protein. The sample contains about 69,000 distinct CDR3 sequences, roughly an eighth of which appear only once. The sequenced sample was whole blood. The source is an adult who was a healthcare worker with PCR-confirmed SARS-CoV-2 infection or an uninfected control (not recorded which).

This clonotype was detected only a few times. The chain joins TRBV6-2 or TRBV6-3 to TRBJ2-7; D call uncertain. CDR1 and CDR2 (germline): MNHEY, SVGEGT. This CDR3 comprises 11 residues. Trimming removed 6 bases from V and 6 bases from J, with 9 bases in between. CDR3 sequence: CASRNLFEQYF. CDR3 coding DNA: TGTGCCAGCAGGAACCTCTTCGAGCAGTACTTC.

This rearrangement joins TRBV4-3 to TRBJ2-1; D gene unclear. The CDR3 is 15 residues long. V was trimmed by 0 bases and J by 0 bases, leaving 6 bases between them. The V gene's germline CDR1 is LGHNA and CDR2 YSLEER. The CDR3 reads CASSQDTASYNEQFF. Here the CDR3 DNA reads TGCGCCAGCAGCCAAGATACCGCCTCCTACAATGAGCAGTTCTTC.

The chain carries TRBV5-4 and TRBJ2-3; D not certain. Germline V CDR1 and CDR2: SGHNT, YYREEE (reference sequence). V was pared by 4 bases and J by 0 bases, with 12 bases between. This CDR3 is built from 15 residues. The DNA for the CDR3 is TGTGCCAGCAGCGTCCGTATGTCCAGCACAGATACGCAGTATTTT. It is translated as CASSVRMSSTDTQYF. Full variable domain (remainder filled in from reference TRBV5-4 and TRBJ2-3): ETGVTQSPTHLIKTRGQQVTLRCSSQSGHNTVSWYQQALGQGPQFIFQYYREEENGRGNFPPRFSGLQFPNYSSELNVNALELDDSALYLCASSVRMSSTDTQYFGPGTRLTVL.